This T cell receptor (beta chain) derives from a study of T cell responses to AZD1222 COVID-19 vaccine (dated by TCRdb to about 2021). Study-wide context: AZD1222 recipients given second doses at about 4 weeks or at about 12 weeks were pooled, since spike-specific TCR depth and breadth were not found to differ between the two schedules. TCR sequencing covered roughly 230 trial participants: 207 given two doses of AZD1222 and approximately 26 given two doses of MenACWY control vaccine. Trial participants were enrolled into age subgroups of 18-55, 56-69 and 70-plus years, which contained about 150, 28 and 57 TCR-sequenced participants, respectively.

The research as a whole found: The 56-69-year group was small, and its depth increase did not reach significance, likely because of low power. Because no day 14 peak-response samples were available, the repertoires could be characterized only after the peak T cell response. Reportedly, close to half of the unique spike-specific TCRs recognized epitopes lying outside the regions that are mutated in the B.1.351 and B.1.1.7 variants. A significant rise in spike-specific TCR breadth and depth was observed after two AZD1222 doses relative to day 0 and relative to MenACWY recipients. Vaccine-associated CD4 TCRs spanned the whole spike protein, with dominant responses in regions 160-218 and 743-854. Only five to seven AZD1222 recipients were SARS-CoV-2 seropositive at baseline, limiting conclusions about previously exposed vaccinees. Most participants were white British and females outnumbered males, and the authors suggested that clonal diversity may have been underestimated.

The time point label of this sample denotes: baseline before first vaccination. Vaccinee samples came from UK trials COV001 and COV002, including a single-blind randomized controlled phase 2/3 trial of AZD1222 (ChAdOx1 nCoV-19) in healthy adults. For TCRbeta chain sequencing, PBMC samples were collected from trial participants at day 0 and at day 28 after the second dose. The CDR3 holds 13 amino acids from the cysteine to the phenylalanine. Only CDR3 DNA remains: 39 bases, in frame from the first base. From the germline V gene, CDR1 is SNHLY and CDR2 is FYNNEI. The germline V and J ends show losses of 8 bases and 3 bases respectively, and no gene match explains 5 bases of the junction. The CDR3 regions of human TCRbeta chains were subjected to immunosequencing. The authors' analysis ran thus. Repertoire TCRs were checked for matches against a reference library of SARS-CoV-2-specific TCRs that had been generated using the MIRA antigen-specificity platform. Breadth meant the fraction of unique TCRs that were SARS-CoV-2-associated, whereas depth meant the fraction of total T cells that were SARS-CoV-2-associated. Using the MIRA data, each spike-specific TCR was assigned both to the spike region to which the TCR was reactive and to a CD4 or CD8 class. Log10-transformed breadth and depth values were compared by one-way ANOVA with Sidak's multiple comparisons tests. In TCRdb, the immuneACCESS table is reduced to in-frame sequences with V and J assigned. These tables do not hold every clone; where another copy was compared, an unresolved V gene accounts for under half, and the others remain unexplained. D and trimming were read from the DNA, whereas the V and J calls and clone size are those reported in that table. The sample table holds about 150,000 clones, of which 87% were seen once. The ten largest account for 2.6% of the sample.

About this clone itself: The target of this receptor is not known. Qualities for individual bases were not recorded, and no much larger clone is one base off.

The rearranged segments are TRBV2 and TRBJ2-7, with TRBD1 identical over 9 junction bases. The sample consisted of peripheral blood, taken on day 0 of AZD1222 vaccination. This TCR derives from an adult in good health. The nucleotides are TGTGCCAGCTCCGGACAGGGGCTCTACGAGCAGTACTTC. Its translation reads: CASSGQGLYEQYF. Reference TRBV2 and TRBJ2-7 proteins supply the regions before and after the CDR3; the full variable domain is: EPEVTQTPSHQVTQMGQEVILRCVPISNHLYFYWYRQILGQKVEFLVSFYNNEISEKSEIFDDQFSVERPDGSNFTLKIRSTKLEDSAMYFCASSGQGLYEQYFGPGTRLTVT.